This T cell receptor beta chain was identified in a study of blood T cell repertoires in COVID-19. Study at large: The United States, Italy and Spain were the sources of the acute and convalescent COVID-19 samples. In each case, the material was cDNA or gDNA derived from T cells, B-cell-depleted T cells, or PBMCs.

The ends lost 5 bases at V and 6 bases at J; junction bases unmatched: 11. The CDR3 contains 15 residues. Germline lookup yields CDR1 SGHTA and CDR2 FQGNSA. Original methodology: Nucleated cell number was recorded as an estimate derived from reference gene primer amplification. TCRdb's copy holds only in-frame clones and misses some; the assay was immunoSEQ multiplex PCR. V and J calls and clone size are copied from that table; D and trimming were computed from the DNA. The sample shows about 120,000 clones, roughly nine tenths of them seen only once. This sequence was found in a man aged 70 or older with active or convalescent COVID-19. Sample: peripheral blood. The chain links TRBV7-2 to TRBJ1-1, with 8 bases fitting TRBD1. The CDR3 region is CASSTQTGTGPEAFF. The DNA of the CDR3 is TGTGCCAGCAGCACGCAAACCGGGACAGGCCCTGAAGCTTTCTTT.